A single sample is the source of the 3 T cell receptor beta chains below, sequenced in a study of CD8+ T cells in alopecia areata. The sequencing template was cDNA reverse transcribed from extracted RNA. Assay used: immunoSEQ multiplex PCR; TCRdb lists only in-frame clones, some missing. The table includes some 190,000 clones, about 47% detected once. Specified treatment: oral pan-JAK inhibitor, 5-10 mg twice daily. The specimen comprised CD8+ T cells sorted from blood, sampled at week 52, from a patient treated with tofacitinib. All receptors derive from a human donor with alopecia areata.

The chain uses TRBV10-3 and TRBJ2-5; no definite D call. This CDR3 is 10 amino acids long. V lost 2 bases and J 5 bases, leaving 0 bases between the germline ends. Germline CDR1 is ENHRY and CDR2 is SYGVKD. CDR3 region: CAISEETQYF. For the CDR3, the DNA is TGTGCCATCAGTGAGGAGACCCAGTACTTC.

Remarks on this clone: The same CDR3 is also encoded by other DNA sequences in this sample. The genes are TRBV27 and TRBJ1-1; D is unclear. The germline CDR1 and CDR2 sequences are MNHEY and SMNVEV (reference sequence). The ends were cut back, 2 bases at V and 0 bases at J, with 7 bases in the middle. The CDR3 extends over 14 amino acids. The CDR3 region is CASSLTPLNTEAFF. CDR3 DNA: TGTGCCAGCAGTTTAACACCTTTGAACACTGAAGCTTTCTTT.

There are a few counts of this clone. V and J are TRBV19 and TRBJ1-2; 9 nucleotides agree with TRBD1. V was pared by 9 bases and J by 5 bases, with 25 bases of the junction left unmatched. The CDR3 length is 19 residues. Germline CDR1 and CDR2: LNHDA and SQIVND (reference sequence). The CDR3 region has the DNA TGTGCCAGCGACTCAAACCGTGGTGGGGACAGGGCAAGATCTTATGGCTACACCTTC. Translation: CASDSNRGGDRARSYGYTF.